This T cell receptor (beta chain) was sequenced during a study of T cell repertoires in cytomegalovirus infection. Study information: Matching HLA type and CMV infection were both indicated by public TCR beta signatures. Broader study findings: The study found HLA-C-restricted CMV-specific TCR beta clonotypes dominating the ex vivo response.

TCRdb re-called the reads through MiXCR, storing one row per CDR3 protein. This sample has approximately 34,000 distinct CDR3 sequences, with approximately 52% found just once. Remarks on this clonotype: As yet, its antigen is unknown.

The sequences come from CD8+ T cells from cultured PBMCs, collected from culture after CMV antigen stimulation. This receptor was identified in a human donor in good health (CMV status not recorded). Some clones in this sample may be carry-over from other donors' samples.

The CDR3: CASSLLSGSSGDYEQYF. The CDR3 region has the DNA TGTGCCAGCAGCTTATTATCTGGGTCCAGCGGGGACTACGAGCAGTACTTC. The J gene is TRBJ2-7, the V gene TRBV7-4; TRBD2 agrees at 7 bases. V lost 2 bases and J lost 3; bases outside the gene matches: 13. Per germline, CDR1 SGHVT and CDR2 SQSDAQ. CDR3 length equals 17 residues.